The 7 T cell receptor beta chains below come from one sample, sequenced in a study of T cell changes during pregnancy in multiple sclerosis. TCRdb's table, derived via immunoSEQ multiplex PCR, lists solely in-frame clones and lacks some. The data contain approximately 40,000 clones, about 89% of them singletons. The sample in question was CD4+ T cells from peripheral blood mononuclear cells, obtained in the third trimester of pregnancy. Receptors were obtained from a female donor in good health, enrolled as a control in a pregnancy study.

The chain couples TRBV29-1 to TRBJ2-4, with D perhaps matching TRBD2 (5 bases). Germline assignment: CDR1 SQVTM and CDR2 ANQGSEA. The CDR3 totals 14 residues. Trimming took 4 bases from V and 2 from J, leaving 12 bases between them. The DNA for the CDR3 is TGCAGCGTTGCTGGCGGGCGGACCAAAAACATTCAGTACTTC. This encodes CSVAGGRTKNIQYF.

The chain has TRBV5-1 and TRBJ1-1; a possible D gene is TRBD1 (5 bases). V shed 4 bases and J shed 7 bases, with 20 bases lying between them. This CDR3 is 15 amino acids long. In germline, CDR1 is SGHRS, CDR2 YFSETQ. CDR3 nucleotides: TGCGCCAGCAGCCGTACTAACGGGGGAATCGATGAAGCTTTCTTT. Translated: CASSRTNGGIDEAFF.

In this sample, this clone turned up once. The rearrangement joins TRBV4-1 to TRBJ2-1; no clear D. This CDR3 has 17 amino acids. CDR1 and CDR2 (germline): MGHRA, YSYEKL. The V gene lost 4 bases and the J gene lost 2 bases, with 18 bases spanning the gap. The CDR3 is CASSPLPLTVTYNEQFF. Written as DNA, the CDR3 is TGCGCCAGCAGCCCCCTTCCCCTTACAGTAACCTACAATGAGCAGTTCTTC.

The chain has TRBV5-8 and TRBJ2-2; the match to TRBD1 covers 8 bases. The germline gives CDR1 SGHTS, CDR2 YDEGEE. CDR3 length: 17 amino acids. V dropped 1 base and J dropped 4; count of bases not matched to a gene: 9. As DNA, the CDR3 is TGTGCCAGCAGCTTGTCGACAGGGGTCTCGGGCACCGGGGAGCTGTTTTTT. Protein product: CASSLSTGVSGTGELFF.

This clone was seen once. The chain combines TRBV14 with TRBJ2-7; D not certain. V was clipped by 0 bases and J by 3 bases, with 6 bases between them. The length of the CDR3 is 13 residues. Germline values: CDR1 SGHDN, CDR2 FVKESK. The CDR3 protein is CASSQDYNYEQYF. CDR3 coding DNA: TGTGCCAGCAGCCAAGATTACAACTACGAGCAGTACTTC.

This chain uses TRBV5-1 with TRBJ2-1; 12 nucleotides align to TRBD2. The germline V gene has CDR1 SGHRS and CDR2 YFSETQ. The trim removed 5 bases at V and 0 bases at J, leaving 3 bases unmatched. CDR3 length: 16 residues. CDR3 DNA sequence: TGCGCCAGCAGGCTGACTAGCGGGAGCTCCTACAATGAGCAGTTCTTC. Amino acids: CASRLTSGSSYNEQFF.

The chain links TRBV6-1 to TRBJ2-5, with TRBD2 matching over 13 bases. The CDR3 runs 18 residues. J lost 5 bases, V lost 2 bases, and 11 bases had no gene match. Per the germline V gene, CDR1 is MNHNS and CDR2 is SASEGT. The CDR3 region is CASSELPRTSGGGETQYF. CDR3 nucleotides: TGTGCCAGCAGTGAACTACCTAGGACTAGCGGGGGAGGGGAGACCCAGTACTTC.